Following are 11 T cell receptor beta chains from one sample sequenced in a study of blood T cells in healthy people across ages. A second PCR, run for roughly 7 to 11 cycles, used a sample-barcoded 5' primer plus a J-beta primer mix. TCRdb passed the 5' RACE reads through MiXCR, listing each CDR3 protein once. In the table there are around 970,000 distinct CDR3 sequences, roughly half of which are singletons. The sample taken for sequencing was blood. The receptor source for this set is a woman aged 60 to 75 in good health.

This chain joins TRBV20-1 and TRBJ1-1; TRBD1 might be the D (5 bases). From germline, CDR1 is DFQATT and CDR2 SNEGSKA (reference sequence). The V end lost 6 bases, the J end lost 8 bases, and 19 bases lay between the germline ends. This CDR3 has 13 amino acids. The CDR3 sequence: CSAGGGLGTEAFF. The CDR3 nucleotides are TGCAGTGCGGGGGGGGGATTGGGCACCGAAGCTTTCTTT.

V usage is TRBV20-1 and J usage is TRBJ2-7, with 10 nucleotides matching TRBD2. This CDR3 spans 13 amino acids. Germline assignment: CDR1 DFQATT and CDR2 SNEGSKA (reference sequence). The V segment lost 6 bases and the J segment 3 bases; nucleotides outside the gene matches: 5. The CDR3, as DNA: TGCAGTGCACAAGCGGGAGGGCGCTACGAGCAGTACTTC. It yields the protein CSAQAGGRYEQYF.

The sample holds a few counts of this clonotype. The CDR3 is CAWSVGRSEETQYF. CDR3 DNA sequence: TGTGCCTGGAGTGTGGGAAGGAGTGAAGAGACCCAGTACTTC. This rearrangement joins TRBV30 to TRBJ2-5; D remains unclear. Trimming stripped 0 bases from V and 3 bases from J, with 11 bases between. The CDR3 has 14 amino acids. Looked up from germline, CDR1 is GTSNPN and CDR2 is SVGIG (reference sequence).

This clonotype was counted a few times. V gene TRBV6-5 combines with J gene TRBJ2-7; TRBD1 matches 7 bases. This CDR3 comprises 15 residues. CDR1 is MNHEY, CDR2 SVGAGI, per germline. V lost 4 bases to trimming and J lost 0 bases; unmatched junction nucleotides: 6. The CDR3 here is CASSSDRIDSYEQYF. DNA of the CDR3: TGTGCCAGCAGTTCGGACAGGATTGACTCCTACGAGCAGTACTTC.

The V and J genes are TRBV7-2 and TRBJ1-2; D is perhaps TRBD1 (6 bases). V gave up 2 bases and J gave up 6 bases, with 10 bases separating them. The CDR3 runs to 13 residues. Germline V gene data show CDR1 as SGHTA and CDR2 as FQGNSA. The CDR3 loop is CASSLNAGDGYTF. CDR3 sequence (DNA): TGTGCCAGCAGCTTAAACGCAGGGGATGGCTACACCTTC.

J is TRBJ2-5 and V is TRBV29-1, with a tentative D call TRBD2 (5 bases). This CDR3 contains 11 residues. The germline V gene has CDR1 SQVTM and CDR2 ANQGSEA. The V end was cut by 7 bases, the J end by 11 bases, with 17 bases between. CDR3 in DNA: TGCAGCGCCACGTGGGTTGGGGAGCAGTACTTC. Its protein is CSATWVGEQYF.

With regard to this clonotype: A junction end diverges from the germline sequence, so it may reflect a read error. This chain joins TRBV5-1 and TRBJ2-3; TRBD1 might be the D (6 bases). The CDR3 runs 11 residues. CDR1 and CDR2 (germline): SGHRS, YFSETQ. The CDR3, as DNA: TGCGCCAACAGCTTGGACAGTACGCAGTATTTT. Protein product: CANSLDSTQYF.

About this clonotype itself: This may come from a read error, since a much larger clone is one base off. The chain couples TRBV27 to TRBJ2-7; D is uncertain. Germline assignment: CDR1 MNHEY and CDR2 SMNVEV (reference sequence). There are 13 residues in the CDR3. This chain's CDR3 is CAGSSVNSYEQYF. The CDR3 DNA sequence: TGTGCCGGCAGTTCCGTCAACAGCTACGAGCAGTACTTC.

The rearrangement joins TRBV7-2 to TRBJ2-5; D not resolved. This CDR3 contains 15 residues. The germline V gene has CDR1 SGHTA and CDR2 FQGNSA. The V gene lost 4 bases and the J gene lost 5 bases, with 17 bases spanning the gap. DNA of the CDR3: TGTGCCAGCAGCTGGCTCAGGCCCGATTGGGAGACCCAGTACTTC. It translates to CASSWLRPDWETQYF.

The chain recombines TRBV12-3 or TRBV12-4 with TRBJ1-6; D not resolved. CDR3 length: 12 residues. Trimming shortened V by 6 bases and J by 10 bases, and 10 bases separated the two germline ends. CDR3 loop: CASRGLRSPLHF. CDR3 sequence (DNA): TGTGCCAGCAGGGGTCTGAGGTCACCCCTCCACTTT.

This chain links TRBV4-1 with TRBJ2-7; no reliable D call. There are 13 residues in the CDR3. V was trimmed by 2 bases and J by 3 bases, leaving 8 bases between them. Germline values: CDR1 MGHRA, CDR2 YSYEKL. Written as DNA, the CDR3 is TGCGCCAGCAGCCAACAGCAGAGCTACGAGCAGTACTTC. Its protein is CASSQQQSYEQYF.